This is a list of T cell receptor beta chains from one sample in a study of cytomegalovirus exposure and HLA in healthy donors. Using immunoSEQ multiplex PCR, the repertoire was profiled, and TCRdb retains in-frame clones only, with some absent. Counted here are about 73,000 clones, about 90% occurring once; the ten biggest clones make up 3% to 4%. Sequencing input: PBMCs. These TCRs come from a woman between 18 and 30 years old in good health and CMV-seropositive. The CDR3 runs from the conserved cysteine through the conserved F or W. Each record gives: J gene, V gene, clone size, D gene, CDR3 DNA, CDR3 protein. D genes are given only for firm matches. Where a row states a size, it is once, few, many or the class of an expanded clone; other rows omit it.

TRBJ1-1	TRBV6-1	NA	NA	TGTGCCAGCAAACACAGATACACTGAAGCTTTCTTT	CASKHRYTEAFF
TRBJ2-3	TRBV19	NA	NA	TGTGCCAGTAGTATTGAGGAGGGGTATACGCAGTATTTT	CASSIEEGYTQYF
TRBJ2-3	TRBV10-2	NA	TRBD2	TGCGCCAGCAGTGAGGGACTAGCGGCTACAGATACGCAGTATTTT	CASSEGLAATDTQYF
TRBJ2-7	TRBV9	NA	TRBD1	TGTGCCAGCAGCCCCGGACAGGGAACAACCTACGAGCAGTACTTC	CASSPGQGTTYEQYF
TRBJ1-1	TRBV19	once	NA	TGTGCCAGTCGGGCGGGGCTCACTGAAGCTTTCTTT	CASRAGLTEAFF
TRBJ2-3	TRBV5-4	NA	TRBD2	TGTGCCAGCAGCCGACGACTAGCGGGGGAGCGCACAGATACGCAGTATTTT	CASSRRLAGERTDTQYF
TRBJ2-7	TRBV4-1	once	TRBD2	TGCGCCAGCAGCCCAATAGCGGGAGAGTCCTACGAGCAGTACTTC	CASSPIAGESYEQYF
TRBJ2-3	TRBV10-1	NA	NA	TGCGCCAGCAGTGAGTCTAGTCTGAAGATGGATACGCAGTATTTT	CASSESSLKMDTQYF
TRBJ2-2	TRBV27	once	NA	TGTGCCAGCAGTTTGGGAGGCAAGGGGGGGGAGCTGTTTTTT	CASSLGGKGGELFF
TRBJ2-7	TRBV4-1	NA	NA	TGCGCCAGCAGCCATGCCCTCTCAGACGAGCAGTACTTC	CASSHALSDEQYF
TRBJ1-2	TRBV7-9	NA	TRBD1	TGTGCCAGCAGCGCGTCCGGGACAGGGAACTATGGCTACACCTTC	CASSASGTGNYGYTF
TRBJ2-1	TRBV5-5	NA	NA	TGTGCCAGCAGCTTCTACGATTATGAGCAGTTCTTC	CASSFYDYEQFF
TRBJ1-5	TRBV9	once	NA	TGTGCCAGCAGCGTAGGGACAAACAATCAGCCCCAGCATTTT	CASSVGTNNQPQHF
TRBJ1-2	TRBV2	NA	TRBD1	TGTGCCAGCAGCCCGGGACAGGGTTATGGCTACACCTTC	CASSPGQGYGYTF
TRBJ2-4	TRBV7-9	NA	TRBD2	TGTGCCAGCAGCAAATTAGGGGGTAGCGGGAGTATAAAAAACATTCAGTACTTC	CASSKLGGSGSIKNIQYF
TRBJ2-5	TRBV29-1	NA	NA	TGCAGCGTTATCTTAGAGACCCAGTACTTC	CSVILETQYF